What follows are 25 T cell receptor beta chains derived from one specimen sequenced in a study of blood T cell repertoires in COVID-19. The table came from immunoSEQ multiplex PCR; TCRdb's copy has only in-frame clones and leaves some out. Among about 98,000 clones listed, more than 70% were seen once. Sequencing input: peripheral blood. The receptors come from a man aged 70-80 years with acute or convalescent COVID-19.

This rearrangement joins TRBV28 to TRBJ2-7; tentative D call: TRBD2 (6 bases). CDR1 and CDR2 from the germline V gene are MDHEN and SYDVKM. Trimming took 1 base from V and 4 from J, leaving 11 bases between them. The CDR3 contains 14 residues. The CDR3, as DNA: TGTGCCAGCAGTTTATCGGGAGTCTTTTACGAGCAGTACTTC. It yields the protein CASSLSGVFYEQYF.

This chain uses TRBV5-1 with TRBJ2-5; D remains ambiguous. The CDR3 extends over 14 amino acids. Germline CDR1 is SGHRS and CDR2 is YFSETQ. The V end lost 4 bases, the J end lost 7 bases, and 17 bases lay between the germline ends. The CDR3 is CASSLGSGITTQYF. The CDR3, as DNA: TGCGCCAGCAGCCTGGGCAGTGGCATAACGACCCAGTACTTC.

This chain links TRBV2 with TRBJ2-7, with 7 bases identical to TRBD1. This CDR3 has 15 amino acids. Germline V gives CDR1 SNHLY, CDR2 FYNNEI. V shed 6 bases and J 5 bases; nucleotides not matched to a gene: 13. This chain's CDR3 is CASRARSGTAHEQYF. The CDR3 DNA reads TGTGCCAGCAGGGCCCGATCGGGGACAGCCCACGAGCAGTACTTC.

The rearrangement uses TRBV19 and TRBJ1-3, with TRBD1 matching 8 bases. V dropped 7 bases and J dropped 2; count of bases not matched to a gene: 7. The CDR3 is 15 residues long. Germline CDR1 is LNHDA and CDR2 is SQIVND (reference sequence). The CDR3: CASTRDRLTGNTIYF. The CDR3 coding sequence is TGTGCCAGTACCCGGGACAGGCTGACTGGAAACACCATATATTTT.

The chain has TRBV6-5 and TRBJ2-1; 8 positions agree with TRBD2. Trimming at V came to 4 bases and at J to 4 bases, leaving 6 bases not matched to a gene. This CDR3 comprises 15 residues. CDR1 and CDR2 (germline): MNHEY, SVGAGI. For the CDR3, the DNA is TGTGCCAGCAGTTTTCTAGCGGGTAAATACAATGAGCAGTTCTTC. Its translation: CASSFLAGKYNEQFF.

This chain joins TRBV27 and TRBJ1-6; tentative D call: TRBD1 (5 bases). CDR1 is MNHEY, CDR2 SMNVEV, per germline (reference sequence). This CDR3 comprises 15 residues. Trimming left V 5 bases short and J 3 bases short, with 11 bases between. The CDR3 coding sequence is TGTGCCAGCAGTCCCTACAGGAGCTATAATTCACCCCTCCACTTT. Encoded protein: CASSPYRSYNSPLHF.

The rearrangement links TRBV4-2 to TRBJ1-4; D is uncertain. The germline V and J ends were trimmed by 0 bases and 7 bases, with 12 bases remaining between them. CDR1 is LGHNA, CDR2 YNFKEQ, per germline. The CDR3 totals 15 residues. The CDR3 region is CASSQDDRGFEKLFF. In nucleotides, the CDR3 is TGTGCCAGCAGCCAAGATGATCGGGGTTTTGAAAAACTGTTTTTT.

This chain uses TRBV11-2 with TRBJ2-5; 10 bases are a match to TRBD1. CDR3 size: 14 residues. Germline values: CDR1 SGHAT, CDR2 FQNNGV. The V gene end was trimmed by 5 bases and the J gene end by 3 bases; junction bases not matched to a gene: 3. CDR3 residues: CASSRGQGEETQYF. The DNA for the CDR3 is TGTGCCAGCAGCCGAGGACAGGGGGAAGAGACCCAGTACTTC.

This rearrangement joins TRBV14 to TRBJ2-7, with 11 bases aligning to TRBD2. V lost 3 bases and J lost 0; bases outside the gene matches: 7. CDR3 length: 17 amino acids. The germline V gene encodes CDR1 SGHDN and CDR2 FVKESK. For the CDR3, the DNA is TGTGCCAGCAGCCATGGGGGACTAGCGGATAGCTCCTACGAGCAGTACTTC. This gives the protein CASSHGGLADSSYEQYF.

This chain links TRBV24-1 with TRBJ1-2; 7 bases align to TRBD1. Trimming removed 3 bases from V and 0 bases from J; junction bases left unmatched: 3. The CDR3 runs to 15 residues. Germline CDR1 is KGHDR and CDR2 is SFDVKD. The CDR3 here is CATSDRQGPNYGYTF. The CDR3, as DNA: TGTGCCACCAGTGATCGACAGGGCCCTAACTATGGCTACACCTTC.

J is TRBJ1-2 and V is TRBV28; D is possibly TRBD1 (6 bases). The CDR3 consists of 14 residues. Germline CDR1 MDHEN, CDR2 SYDVKM. V gave up 6 bases and J gave up 6 bases, with 17 bases separating them. The CDR3: CASSEAGGLDGYTF. CDR3 coding DNA: TGTGCCAGCAGCGAGGCCGGGGGGCTGGATGGCTACACCTTC.

The J gene is TRBJ1-4, the V gene TRBV5-1; TRBD1 aligns across 8 bases. V was clipped by 5 bases and J by 8 bases; unmatched bases: 5. CDR3 length: 13 amino acids. Germline CDR1 is SGHRS and CDR2 is YFSETQ. CDR3 nucleotides: TGCGCCAGCAGACCAGGGGGCGAAGAAAAACTGTTTTTT. Encoded protein: CASRPGGEEKLFF.

The CDR3: CASSFQKGKTQGGYEAFF. CDR3 DNA: TGTGCCAGCAGCTTCCAAAAGGGAAAAACACAGGGGGGCTATGAAGCTTTCTTT. V usage is TRBV7-3 and J usage is TRBJ1-1, with TRBD1 matching 8 bases. The V and J ends lost 3 bases and 7 bases, in that order; junction bases with no gene match: 19. Looked up from germline, CDR1 is SGHTA and CDR2 is FQGTGA. The CDR3 is 18 amino acids.

The V gene is TRBV19, the J gene TRBJ1-6; 10 nucleotides align to TRBD1. The CDR3 extends over 14 amino acids. Trimming removed 5 bases from V and 9 bases from J; junction bases left unmatched: 4. CDR1 and CDR2 (germline): LNHDA, SQIVND (reference sequence). The CDR3 reads CASSSGTGVSPLHF. DNA for the CDR3: TGTGCCAGTAGTTCCGGGACAGGGGTTTCACCCCTCCACTTT.

The V gene is TRBV27, the J gene TRBJ1-6; no definite D call. Germline V CDR1 and CDR2: MNHEY, SMNVEV (reference sequence). This CDR3 is built from 15 residues. V was clipped by 5 bases and J by 8 bases, with 16 bases between them. The CDR3 nucleotides are TGTGCCAGCAGTAGGGAGGGATCTTCCCATTCACCCCTCCACTTT. It codes for CASSREGSSHSPLHF.

The sample holds one count of this clone. V usage is TRBV6-5 and J usage is TRBJ1-1; D gene unclear. The CDR3 runs 13 residues. The V gene lost 4 bases and the J gene lost 0 bases, with 6 bases spanning the gap. CDR1 and CDR2 from the germline V gene are MNHEY and SVGAGI. CDR3 amino acids: CASSFLLNTEAFF. In nucleotides, the CDR3 is TGTGCCAGCAGTTTTCTTCTGAACACTGAAGCTTTCTTT.

The chain combines TRBV13 with TRBJ2-7; D ambiguous. The CDR3 totals 12 residues. The germline gives CDR1 PRHDT, CDR2 FYEKMQ (reference sequence). V shed 0 bases and J shed 7 bases, with 7 bases lying between them. The CDR3 loop is CASSLGRTEQYF. CDR3 DNA sequence: TGTGCCAGCAGCTTAGGGCGTACGGAGCAGTACTTC.

V and J are TRBV6-6 and TRBJ1-1; D is unclear. CDR3 length: 14 amino acids. Germline CDR1 MNHNY, CDR2 SVGAGI (reference sequence). The V end was cut by 0 bases, the J end by 6 bases, with 11 bases between. CDR3 region: CASSYSSLGAEAFF. Written as DNA, the CDR3 is TGTGCCAGCAGTTACTCAAGCCTGGGCGCTGAAGCTTTCTTT.

V and J are TRBV27 and TRBJ2-3, with D perhaps TRBD2 (6 bases). The CDR3 covers 15 residues. Trimming took off 1 base at V and 1 base at J, with 9 bases between the two ends. In germline, CDR1 is MNHEY, CDR2 SMNVEV (reference sequence). Here the CDR3 reads CASSLWGVRTDTQYF. The CDR3 DNA sequence: TGTGCCAGCAGTTTATGGGGGGTGCGCACAGATACGCAGTATTTT.

This clone was detected only once. The chain is built from TRBV24-1 and TRBJ2-5; maybe TRBD2 (6 bases). The V gene lost 9 bases and the J gene lost 1 base, with 8 bases spanning the gap. From germline, CDR1 is KGHDR and CDR2 SFDVKD. This CDR3 region has 12 residues. CDR3 residues: CATGGLQETQYF. The CDR3 DNA reads as TGTGCCACCGGAGGGCTCCAAGAGACCCAGTACTTC.

The CDR3 DNA reads TGTGCCACCCGGGACAGGAACACCGGGGAGCTGTTTTTT. This codes for CATRDRNTGELFF. V and J are TRBV4-2 and TRBJ2-2; 7 bases fit TRBD1. There are 13 residues in the CDR3. V dropped 10 bases and J dropped 1; count of bases not matched to a gene: 3. The germline gives CDR1 LGHNA, CDR2 YNFKEQ.

This chain joins TRBV28 and TRBJ2-3, with 13 bases that match TRBD2. CDR3 length: 16 residues. The J segment lost 5 bases and the V segment lost 5 bases, leaving 7 bases of the junction unmatched. CDR1 and CDR2 (germline): MDHEN, SYDVKM. This CDR3 is CASSPTSGRAGDTQYF. CDR3 coding DNA: TGTGCCAGCAGTCCTACTAGCGGGAGGGCCGGAGATACGCAGTATTTT.

The genes are TRBV4-3 and TRBJ2-2; TRBD2 aligns across 11 bases. The V gene's germline CDR1 is LGHNA and CDR2 YSLEER. The CDR3 contains 16 residues. V lost 5 bases, J lost 7 bases, and 9 bases stayed unmatched. The CDR3 spells CASSLRLAGMDGELFF. Written as DNA, the CDR3 is TGCGCCAGCAGCTTAAGACTAGCGGGGATGGACGGGGAGCTGTTTTTT.

This sequence joins TRBV6-2 or TRBV6-3 and TRBJ2-5; TRBD1 might be the D (6 bases). This CDR3 region has 15 residues. Looked up from germline, CDR1 is MNHEY and CDR2 is SVGEGT. Trimming removed 2 bases at V and 4 bases at J, with 14 bases between. CDR3 bases: TGTGCCAGCAGTTACGCGGCAGGGGCATTAGAGACCCAGTACTTC. It translates to CASSYAAGALETQYF.

The chain uses TRBV11-3 and TRBJ2-2; TRBD1 aligns across 9 bases. Per germline, CDR1 SGHNT and CDR2 YENEEA. V lost 5 bases, J lost 6 bases, and 7 bases stayed unmatched. The CDR3 runs to 15 residues. The CDR3 bases are TGTGCCAGCAGCCCGGGACAGGGCGTGTCCGGGGAGCTGTTTTTT. As protein: CASSPGQGVSGELFF.